This is a list of T cell receptor beta chains from one sample in a study of T cell repertoires in cytomegalovirus infection. TCRdb re-analysed the reads in MiXCR, keeping a single row per CDR3 protein. Of fewer than 200,000 distinct CDR3 sequences listed, around 20% are singletons. Material for sequencing was PBMCs. The source is a human donor in good health (CMV status not recorded). Some clones in this sample may be carry-over from other donors' samples. Each CDR3 is given with its conserved first and last residue. The order of the fields is D gene, V gene, J gene, clone size, CDR3 DNA, CDR3 protein. A D gene is named only where the DNA matches it firmly. Rows may omit the clone size; those that give it use once, few, many or a size class.

>NA|TRBV7-9|TRBJ2-2|few
TGTGCCAGCAGCCACAGCAGGGGCGGGCTGTTTTTT
CASSHSRGGLFF
>NA|TRBV5-1|TRBJ2-3|many
TGCGCCAGCAGCTTGGATCGGGGCCCGGGCACAGATACGCAGTATTTT
CASSLDRGPGTDTQYF
>TRBD2|TRBV20-1|TRBJ2-1|few
TGCAGTGCCCCCCCGAGCGGGGGGTCCTACAATGAGCAGTTCTTC
CSAPPSGGSYNEQFF
>TRBD1|TRBV7-9|TRBJ1-1|few
TGTGCCAGCAGCTCGAACCGGGACAGGGCGAACACTGAAGCTTTCTTT
CASSSNRDRANTEAFF
>TRBD1|TRBV25-1|TRBJ2-3|few
TGTGCCAGCAGTGAAATCCGCGGACAGGGGACCGGCACAGATACGCAGTATTTT
CASSEIRGQGTGTDTQYF
>NA|TRBV20-1|TRBJ2-1|few
TGCAGTGCTAGAGAAGGTTCTGTCTTCTCCCCGGGTGAGCAGTTCTTC
CSAREGSVFSPGEQFF
>NA|TRBV7-9|TRBJ1-4|NA
TGTGCCAGCAGCCAGGACCCTACGGATGAAAAACTGTTTTTT
CASSQDPTDEKLFF
>TRBD2|TRBV11-2|TRBJ2-1|many
TGTGCCAGCAGCTTAGTAGCGGGAGAGCGGAATGAGCAGTTCTTC
CASSLVAGERNEQFF
>NA|TRBV12-3/TRBV12-4|TRBJ1-5|many
TGTGCCAGCAGTGGGGGAATCCAGCCCCAGCATTTT
CASSGGIQPQHF
>TRBD1|TRBV29-1|TRBJ1-4|few
TGCAGCGTCCACTCCGGGACAGGGGAACTGTTTTTT
CSVHSGTGELFF
>TRBD2|TRBV6-1|TRBJ2-7|many
TGTGCCAGCACACTAGCGAACTCCTACGAGCAGTACTTC
CASTLANSYEQYF
>TRBD1|TRBV27|TRBJ2-5|NA
TGTGCCAGCAGTTTCTTTCCCGGGACAGGGAACCAAGAGACCCAGTACTTC
CASSFFPGTGNQETQYF
>TRBD1|TRBV7-3|TRBJ1-2|NA
TGTGCCAGCAGCCCGACAGGGGGGACAGGGTACTATGGCTACACCTTC
CASSPTGGTGYYGYTF
>TRBD2|TRBV9|TRBJ2-2|NA
TGTGCCAGCAGCTTGGGGACTAGTCGGAACACCGGGGAGCTGTTTTTT
CASSLGTSRNTGELFF
>NA|TRBV5-1|TRBJ2-1|few
TGCGCCAGCAGCCTGGACGGCCTTTACGTCCCGTTCTTC
CASSLDGLYVPFF
>NA|TRBV5-6|TRBJ1-1|NA
TGTGCCAGCAGCCCTGGACACCCGAACACTGAAGCTTTCTTT
CASSPGHPNTEAFF
>TRBD1|TRBV6-6|TRBJ2-5|NA
TGTGCCAGCACCGACCCGGGACAGGGGGTGTCCTGCTTC
CASTDPGQGVSCF
>TRBD1|TRBV27|TRBJ2-1|few
TGTGCCAGCAGCTCCCCGGGACAGGGGGCTAATGAGCAGTTCTTC
CASSSPGQGANEQFF